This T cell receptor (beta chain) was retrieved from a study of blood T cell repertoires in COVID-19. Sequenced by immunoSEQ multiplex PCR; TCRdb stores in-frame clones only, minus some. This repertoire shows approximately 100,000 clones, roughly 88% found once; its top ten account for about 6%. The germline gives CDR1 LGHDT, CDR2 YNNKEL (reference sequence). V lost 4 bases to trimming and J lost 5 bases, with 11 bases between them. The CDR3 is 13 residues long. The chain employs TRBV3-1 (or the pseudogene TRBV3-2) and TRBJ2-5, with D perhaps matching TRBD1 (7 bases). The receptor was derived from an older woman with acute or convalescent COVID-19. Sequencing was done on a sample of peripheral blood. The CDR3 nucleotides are TGTGCCAGCAGCCTGACAGGGAGGGAGACCCAGTACTTC. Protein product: CASSLTGRETQYF.